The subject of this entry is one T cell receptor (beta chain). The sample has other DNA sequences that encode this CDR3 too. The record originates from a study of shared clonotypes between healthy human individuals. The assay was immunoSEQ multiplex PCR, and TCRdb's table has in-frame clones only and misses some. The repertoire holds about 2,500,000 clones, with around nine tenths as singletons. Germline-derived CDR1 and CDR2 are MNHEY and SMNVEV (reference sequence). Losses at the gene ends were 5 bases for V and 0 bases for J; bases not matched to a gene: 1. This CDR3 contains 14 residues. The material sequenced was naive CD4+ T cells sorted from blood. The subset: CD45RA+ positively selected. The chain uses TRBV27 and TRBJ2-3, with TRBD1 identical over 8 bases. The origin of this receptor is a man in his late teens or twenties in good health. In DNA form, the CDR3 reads TGTGCCAGCAGTAGACAGGGGAGCACAGATACGCAGTATTTT. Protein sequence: CASSRQGSTDTQYF.